This T cell receptor (beta chain) is drawn from a study of cytomegalovirus exposure and HLA in healthy donors. PCR amplification relied on 60 Vbeta primers (plus 13 Jbeta primers). Measured with immunoSEQ multiplex PCR; TCRdb has only the in-frame clones, and not every one. The sample has 100,000 or so clones; approximately 80% are singletons. Worth noting for this clone: As yet, its antigen is unknown. Germline and junction disagree at one end, which may indicate a read error.

Points from the study as a whole: There were several of the most significant clusters that appeared linked to common viral pathogens in a later analysis.

From germline, CDR1 is SEHNR and CDR2 FQNEAQ (reference sequence). The CDR3 spans 14 residues. Despite likely unrecorded immune exposures, the donors were nominally healthy at the time of sampling. This receptor was taken from a man aged 25 to 40 in good health and CMV-seropositive. The chain has TRBV7-9 and TRBJ1-1; D is possibly TRBD1 (5 bases). The sample comprised PBMCs. The CDR3: CSSSPLTVNTEAFF. The CDR3, as DNA: TGTTCCAGCAGCCCGCTGACAGTGAACACTGAAGCTTTCTTT. Filled out from reference TRBV7-9 and TRBJ1-1, the complete variable domain reads DTGVSQNPRHKITKRGQNVTFRCDPISEHNRLYWYRQTLGQGPEFLTYFQNEAQLEKSRLLSDRFSAERPKGSFSTLEIQRTEQGDSAMYLCSSSPLTVNTEAFFGQGTRLTVV.